Listed here is a single TCR beta chain. Its cognate antigen is unknown. A much more abundant neighbour one base away suggests this may be a read error. The CDR3 carries no conserved terminal phenylalanine or tryptophan, so it likely arises from a read error. The data originate from a study of tumor and adjacent non-tumor tissue in lung cancer. Study context: Histology: 12 adenocarcinoma, a couple of squamous cell carcinoma, 1 small cell lung cancer.

This CDR3 contains 11 residues. Germline V gives CDR1 SEHNR, CDR2 FQNEAQ (reference sequence). Deletions cut 3 bases from V and 5 bases from J, with 5 bases between. The library came from three nested PCR rounds adapted from ARM-PCR protocols. One entry per CDR3 protein, called by TCRdb with MiXCR from the multiplex PCR reads. Of around 79,000 distinct CDR3 sequences detected, approximately 77% appear once; the ten largest clones hold roughly 10%. The template was RNA from unsorted bulk tissue. Chemotherapy-naive patients with new lung cancer underwent thoracic surgery in China, August–November 2014. Study findings and constraints: Normal lung showed higher cumulative top 100 clone frequency than tumor.

The chain recombines TRBV7-9 with TRBJ2-7; D perhaps matches TRBD1 (5 bases). Sequencing was performed on lung tumor tissue. The clonotype comes from a woman in her 40s with non-small cell lung cancer. DNA of the CDR3: TGTGCCAGCAGCTTGACAGACGAGCAGTACATC. Protein product: CASSLTDEQYI.